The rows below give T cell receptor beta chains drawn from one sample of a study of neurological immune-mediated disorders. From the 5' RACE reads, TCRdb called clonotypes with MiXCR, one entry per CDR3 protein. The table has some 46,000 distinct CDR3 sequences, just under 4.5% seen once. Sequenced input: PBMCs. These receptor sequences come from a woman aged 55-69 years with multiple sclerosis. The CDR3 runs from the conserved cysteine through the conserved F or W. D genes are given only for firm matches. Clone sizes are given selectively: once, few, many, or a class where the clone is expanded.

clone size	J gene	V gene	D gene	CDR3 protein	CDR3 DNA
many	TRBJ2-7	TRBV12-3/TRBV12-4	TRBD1	CASSPTGGKQYF	TGTGCCAGCAGCCCGACAGGGGGCAAGCAGTACTTC
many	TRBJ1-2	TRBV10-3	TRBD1	CAIRPGQGSYGYTF	TGTGCCATCAGACCGGGACAGGGTTCTTATGGCTACACCTTC
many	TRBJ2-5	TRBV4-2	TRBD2	CASSQDGGGAGVETQYF	TGTGCCAGCAGCCAAGATGGCGGGGGGGCCGGGGTAGAGACCCAGTACTTC
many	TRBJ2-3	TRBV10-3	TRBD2	CAISDLSGRAPDTQYF	TGTGCCATCAGTGACCTTAGCGGGAGGGCCCCAGATACGCAGTATTTT
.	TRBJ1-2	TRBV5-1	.	CASSLSDNTYGYTF	TGCGCCAGCAGCTTGTCTGACAACACGTATGGCTACACCTTC
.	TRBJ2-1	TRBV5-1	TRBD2	CASSFLADYNEQFF	TGCGCCAGCAGCTTCCTAGCGGACTACAATGAGCAGTTCTTC
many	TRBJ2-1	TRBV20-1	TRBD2	CSARVAGVENEQFF	TGCAGTGCTAGAGTCGCGGGAGTAGAAAATGAGCAGTTCTTC
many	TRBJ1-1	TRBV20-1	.	CSAIRPNTEAFF	TGCAGTGCTATAAGACCGAACACTGAAGCTTTCTTT
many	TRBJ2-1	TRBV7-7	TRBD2	CASSPGLAAYNEQFF	TGTGCCAGCAGCCCGGGACTAGCGGCATACAATGAGCAGTTCTTC
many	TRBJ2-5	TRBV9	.	CASSVDGETQYF	TGTGCCAGCAGCGTAGACGGGGAGACCCAGTACTTC
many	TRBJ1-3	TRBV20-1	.	CSAKEFGGNTIYF	TGCAGTGCTAAGGAATTCGGGGGAAACACCATATATTTT
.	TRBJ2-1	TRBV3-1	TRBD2	CASSPGTSGRNEQFF	TGTGCCAGCAGCCCGGGGACTAGCGGGAGAAATGAGCAGTTCTTC
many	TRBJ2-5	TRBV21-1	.	CASSKRIAGYGETQYF	TGTGCCAGCAGCAAAAGGATAGCGGGATACGGGGAGACCCAGTACTTC
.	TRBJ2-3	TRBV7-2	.	CASSGRRGARTDTQYF	TGTGCCAGCAGCGGCAGACGGGGGGCACGCACAGATACGCAGTATTTT
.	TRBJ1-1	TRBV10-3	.	CAISQGTGVNTEAFF	TGTGCCATCAGCCAAGGTACAGGAGTGAACACTGAAGCTTTCTTT
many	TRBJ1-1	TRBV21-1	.	CARSPEAFF	TGTGCCAGGAGCCCTGAAGCTTTCTTT
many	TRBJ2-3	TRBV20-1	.	CSATAERPYTDTQYF	TGCAGTGCTACCGCCGAGCGGCCCTACACAGATACGCAGTATTTT
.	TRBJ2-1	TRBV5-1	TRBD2	CASSTGLAGYNEQFF	TGCGCCAGCAGTACGGGACTAGCGGGTTACAATGAGCAGTTCTTC